The 22 T cell receptor beta chains below were found in one sample sequenced in a study of spatial heterogeneity in lung cancer (dated by TCRdb to between 2018 and 2020). Receptors were amplified or captured by 5' RACE. TCRdb shows the sequencer as NextSeq 500. In TCRdb, the public reads were trimmed at Q25 with fastp and aligned with MiXCR, with productive beta chains retained. CDR3 protein duplicates are merged, each entry listing the most common genes and DNA. The sample table records approximately 8,100 distinct CDR3 sequences; 7.8% of these occur just once. The top ten constitute less than 35% of the sample. The time point label here, explained by the study, means: sample taken at primary tumor resection. For TCR sequencing, whole RNA was extracted from tumor and nontumor lung tissue, or from cryopreserved PBMC samples, and no cell sorting was done. The material sequenced was PBMCs, taken at surgery. The receptors come from a female donor with early-stage non-small cell lung cancer.

This clonotype showed up many times. The rearrangement links TRBV6-2 or TRBV6-3 to TRBJ2-2; D gene uncertain. The germline V gene encodes CDR1 MNHEY and CDR2 SVGEGT. This CDR3 contains 14 residues. V dropped 7 bases and J dropped 4 bases, with 13 bases sitting between them. The CDR3 is CASILRLSTGELFF. DNA of the CDR3: TGTGCCAGCATACTACGGCTATCCACCGGGGAGCTGTTTTTT.

The J gene is TRBJ1-1, the V gene TRBV9, with a weak D call TRBD1 (6 bases). The germline V gene encodes CDR1 SGDLS and CDR2 YYNGEE. V was clipped by 5 bases and J by 1 base, with 18 bases between them. This CDR3 comprises 16 residues. CDR3 in DNA: TGTGCCAGCAGTCGTATGGGGGCGGGCGCGAACACTGAAGCTTTCTTT. This encodes CASSRMGAGANTEAFF.

In its sample, this clonotype was seen many times. The chain uses TRBV7-8 and TRBJ1-2; no reliable D call. Germline loops: CDR1 SGHVS, CDR2 FQNEAQ. The CDR3 extends over 13 amino acids. Deletions cut 0 bases from V and 5 bases from J, with 7 bases between. CDR3 residues: CASSLADVYGYTF. The DNA of the CDR3 is TGTGCCAGCAGCTTAGCGGATGTTTATGGCTACACCTTC.

This clonotype was counted ten times or more. The V gene is TRBV19, the J gene TRBJ2-6; D remains unclear. The CDR3 is made up of 17 amino acids. V gave up 0 bases and J gave up 2 bases, with 11 bases separating them. Germline V gene lookup returns CDR1 LNHDA and CDR2 SQIVND (reference sequence). The CDR3 here is CASSIDLSSTGANVLTF. The CDR3 region has the DNA TGTGCCAGTAGTATAGATTTGTCAAGCACTGGGGCCAACGTCCTGACTTTC.

By its share, this clonotype is medium-sized (0.01 to 0.1%). This chain joins TRBV2 and TRBJ2-1, with TRBD1 matching over 9 bases. This CDR3 contains 15 residues. From germline, CDR1 is SNHLY and CDR2 FYNNEI. With 5 bases clipped from V and 4 bases from J, the junction kept 6 bases outside the gene matches. This chain's CDR3 is CASSIAGTGYNEQFF. In DNA form, the CDR3 reads TGTGCCAGCAGTATAGCTGGGACAGGGTACAATGAGCAGTTCTTC.

This clonotype has only a few counts. CDR3 nucleotide sequence: TGCAGTGCTAGGGATCGTCAAACCTACGAGCAGTACTTC. Residues: CSARDRQTYEQYF. The chain employs TRBV20-1 and TRBJ2-7, with D unclear. Germline V gives CDR1 DFQATT, CDR2 SNEGSKA (reference sequence). V lost 3 bases to trimming and J lost 2 bases, with 11 bases between them. The CDR3 has 13 amino acids.

This clonotype has just a few counts. This chain joins TRBV10-1 and TRBJ2-2; D gene unclear. V gave up 6 bases and J gave up 5 bases, with 7 bases separating them. The CDR3 sequence is 12 residues long. Germline CDR1 reads WNHNN; CDR2 reads SYGVQD (reference sequence). The DNA of the CDR3 is TGCGCCAGCAGCCAAGGGACCGGGGAGCTGTTTTTT. It is translated as CASSQGTGELFF.

This clonotype showed up just a few times. The chain has TRBV19 and TRBJ2-1; D call uncertain. Trimming pared 5 bases from V and 7 bases from J, leaving 15 bases between. The CDR3 is 14 amino acids. CDR1 and CDR2 from the germline V gene are LNHDA and SQIVND (reference sequence). CDR3 bases: TGTGCCAGTAGTCCCCTCCCCCTGGGGAATGAGCAGTTCTTC. Protein product: CASSPLPLGNEQFF.

By share, this clonotype ranks as medium-sized. The chain links TRBV10-3 to TRBJ2-5, with D maybe TRBD1 (6 bases). Between the trimmed V and J ends, which lost 11 bases and 4 bases, there was a span of 26 bases. CDR3 length: 16 amino acids. CDR1 ENHRY and CDR2 SYGVKD come from the germline V gene. CDR3 sequence: CASSGQGSTPGETQYF. Written as DNA, the CDR3 is TGTGCCTCCTCGGGGCAGGGGTCTACTCCCGGAGAGACCCAGTACTTC.

The V gene is TRBV5-3, the J gene TRBJ2-1; 8 positions match TRBD2. TRBV5-3 is marked as an open reading frame, function uncertain. There are 15 residues in the CDR3. Losses at the gene ends were 6 bases for V and 5 bases for J; bases not matched to a gene: 10. The CDR3 region is CARTPDQREHNEQFF. DNA of the CDR3: TGTGCCAGAACCCCGGACCAGCGGGAGCACAATGAGCAGTTCTTC.

This clonotype was seen at least ten times. This chain joins TRBV12-3 or TRBV12-4 and TRBJ2-5; weak D call: TRBD2 (6 bases). The CDR3 length is 14 residues. V was pared by 6 bases and J by 5 bases, with 16 bases between. The CDR3 is CASSPTGGGETQYF. The CDR3 region has the DNA TGTGCCAGCAGCCCTACTGGGGGAGGCGAGACCCAGTACTTC.

This clonotype was detected ten times or more. The J gene is TRBJ2-5, the V gene TRBV12-5, with TRBD2 as a possible D gene (6 bases). The germline V gene has CDR1 LGHNT and CDR2 FRNRAP. V was trimmed by 2 bases and J by 2 bases, leaving 18 bases between them. CDR3 size: 17 residues. CDR3 nucleotide sequence: TGTGCTAGTGGTTTGAACACCCCATGGGGGGAGCAAGAGACCCAGTACTTC. It yields the protein CASGLNTPWGEQETQYF.

By share of the sample, this clonotype is medium-sized. This sequence joins TRBV25-1 and TRBJ2-2; TRBD1 matches at 7 bases. CDR3 length: 16 amino acids. The germline CDR1 and CDR2 sequences are MGHDK and SYGVNS. The V segment lost 6 bases and the J segment 0 bases; nucleotides outside the gene matches: 7. The CDR3 DNA reads TGTGCCAGCAGCTCCCAGGGACAGACGAACACCGGGGAGCTGTTTTTT. It codes for CASSSQGQTNTGELFF.

V and J are TRBV28 and TRBJ1-5; a possible D gene is TRBD1 (6 bases). Deletions cut 7 bases from V and 7 bases from J, with 17 bases between. CDR3 size: 14 residues. Germline CDR1 MDHEN, CDR2 SYDVKM. CDR3 loop: CASTVDGGGQPQHF. For the CDR3, the DNA is TGTGCCAGCACTGTGGACGGCGGGGGCCAGCCCCAGCATTTT.

This clonotype appeared many times. The V gene is TRBV7-2, the J gene TRBJ2-1, with TRBD2 matching over 15 bases. The trim removed 5 bases at V and 7 bases at J, leaving 6 bases unmatched. CDR3 size: 16 residues. CDR1 SGHTA and CDR2 FQGNSA come from the germline V gene. The CDR3 DNA is TGTGCCAGCAGCCTAGAAGGGACTAGCGGGGGGAATGAGCAGTTCTTC. Translation gives CASSLEGTSGGNEQFF.

This clonotype was observed a handful of times. The chain combines TRBV20-1 with TRBJ2-7; 8 bases map to TRBD1. This CDR3 comprises 13 residues. V trimming: 4 bases; J trimming: 6 bases; junction bases outside the gene matches: 8. From germline, CDR1 is DFQATT and CDR2 SNEGSKA (reference sequence). The CDR3 loop is CSATDRVRGEQYF. The CDR3 region has the DNA TGCAGTGCTACGGACAGGGTACGGGGCGAGCAGTACTTC.

V usage is TRBV27 and J usage is TRBJ2-3, with 8 bases aligning to TRBD2. With V trimmed by 0 bases and J by 2 bases, 10 bases remained unmatched. CDR3 length equals 18 residues. Germline V CDR1 and CDR2: MNHEY, SMNVEV (reference sequence). The CDR3, as DNA: TGTGCCAGCAGTTTATCCCTTCTTACGGGGGGGCCCACAGATACGCAGTATTTT. It codes for CASSLSLLTGGPTDTQYF.

This clonotype was recorded many times. The chain employs TRBV20-1 and TRBJ2-7; D call uncertain. Germline V gene lookup returns CDR1 DFQATT and CDR2 SNEGSKA (reference sequence). V lost 3 bases and J 6 bases, leaving 12 bases between the germline ends. CDR3 length equals 12 residues. The CDR3 DNA reads TGCAGTGCTAGCTCAGTTCTAGGCGAGCAGTACTTC. It is translated as CSASSVLGEQYF.

The chain carries TRBV10-2 and TRBJ2-3, with 7 bases aligning to TRBD2. CDR3 size: 15 residues. Trimming cost V 7 bases and J 5 bases; bases outside gene matches: 12. Per germline, CDR1 WSHSY and CDR2 SAAADI. As DNA, the CDR3 is TGCGCCAGCAAGAGGCGGCGGGAGAGGATAGATACGCAGTATTTT. The encoded protein is CASKRRRERIDTQYF.

In its sample, this clonotype was seen a few times. The CDR3 bases are TGTGCCAGCAGGGACTTTACCTACGAGCAGTACTTC. Translation gives CASRDFTYEQYF. V gene TRBV7-2 combines with J gene TRBJ2-7; a weak D match, TRBD2 (5 bases). The CDR3 totals 12 residues. The V end was cut by 6 bases, the J end by 2 bases, with 8 bases between. Per the germline V gene, CDR1 is SGHTA and CDR2 is FQGNSA.

This clonotype is classed as medium-sized. The J gene is TRBJ2-3, the V gene TRBV28, with D uncertain. Germline assignment: CDR1 MDHEN and CDR2 SYDVKM. Trimming left V 2 bases short and J 0 bases short, with 12 bases between. The CDR3 loop spans 16 amino acids. CDR3 amino acids: CASSLRSVPSTDTQYF. The CDR3 DNA reads as TGTGCCAGCAGTTTACGGTCCGTCCCTAGCACAGATACGCAGTATTTT.

Judged by abundance, this clonotype is medium-sized. The V call is TRBV6-1, the J call TRBJ1-2; D gene uncertain. In germline, CDR1 is MNHNS, CDR2 SASEGT. This CDR3 is built from 15 residues. Trimming left V 6 bases short and J 0 bases short, with 14 bases between. The CDR3 region has the DNA TGTGCCAGCAGGGACGCAGGAGGATCTAACTATGGCTACACCTTC. As protein: CASRDAGGSNYGYTF.